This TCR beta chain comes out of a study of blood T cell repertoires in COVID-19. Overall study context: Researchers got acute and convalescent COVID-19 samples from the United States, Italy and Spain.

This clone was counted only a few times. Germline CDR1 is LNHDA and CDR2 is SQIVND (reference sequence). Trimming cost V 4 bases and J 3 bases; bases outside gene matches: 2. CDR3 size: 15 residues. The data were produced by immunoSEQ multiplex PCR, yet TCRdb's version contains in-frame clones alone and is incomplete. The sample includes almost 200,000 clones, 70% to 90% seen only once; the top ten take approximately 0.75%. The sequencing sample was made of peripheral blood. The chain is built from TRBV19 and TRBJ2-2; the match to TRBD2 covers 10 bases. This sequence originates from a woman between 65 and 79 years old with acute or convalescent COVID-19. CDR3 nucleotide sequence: TGTGCCAGTAGTACCCTAGCGGGAGACACCGGGGAGCTGTTTTTT. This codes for CASSTLAGDTGELFF.